The 21 T cell receptor beta chains below were found in one sample sequenced in a study of long-term antiretroviral therapy in people with HIV. Researchers ran immunoSEQ v3.0 at survey level. Clones were sequenced by immunoSEQ multiplex PCR, and TCRdb holds only the in-frame ones, with some missing. The sample has more than 25,000 clones, about 97% seen once; the top ten hold approximately 1.9%. Material: unsorted PBMCs, obtained 7.6 years after starting antiretroviral therapy. These receptors originate from a man between 25 and 39 years old with HIV.

V gene TRBV30 combines with J gene TRBJ2-3; a weak D match, TRBD1 (5 bases). Germline CDR1 and CDR2: GTSNPN and SVGIG (reference sequence). This CDR3 spans 13 amino acids. V lost 0 bases, J lost 6 bases, and 10 bases lay in between. This CDR3 reads CAWSVGAVDTQYF. CDR3 nucleotide sequence: TGTGCCTGGAGTGTAGGGGCAGTCGATACGCAGTATTTT.

This chain joins TRBV4-1 and TRBJ2-7; D is perhaps TRBD2 (5 bases). The germline V gene has CDR1 MGHRA and CDR2 YSYEKL. The CDR3 runs 15 residues. Trimming left V 1 base short and J 2 bases short, with 12 bases between. CDR3 protein: CASSQAGLEAYEQYF. CDR3 nucleotides: TGCGCCAGCAGCCAAGCCGGGCTGGAGGCCTACGAGCAGTACTTC.

The chain recombines TRBV5-4 with TRBJ2-3; 12 bases line up with TRBD1. The trim removed 4 bases at V and 7 bases at J, leaving 7 bases unmatched. Germline V CDR1 and CDR2: SGHNT, YYREEE (reference sequence). The CDR3 contains 15 residues. CDR3 sequence reads: CASSHAGTGGYTQYF. In DNA form, the CDR3 reads TGTGCCAGCAGCCATGCCGGGACAGGGGGCTATACGCAGTATTTT.

The rearrangement uses TRBV25-1 and TRBJ1-2; weak D call: TRBD1 (5 bases). Per germline, CDR1 MGHDK and CDR2 SYGVNS. CDR3 length: 14 amino acids. V was trimmed by 4 bases and J by 6 bases, leaving 15 bases between them. This CDR3 reads CASSGVGPTDGYTF. The CDR3 nucleotides are TGTGCCAGCAGTGGAGTGGGGCCTACTGATGGCTACACCTTC.

The chain has TRBV7-2 and TRBJ2-1; weak D call: TRBD1 (5 bases). The V end was cut by 1 base, the J end by 2 bases, with 9 bases between. The germline V gene encodes CDR1 SGHTA and CDR2 FQGNSA. CDR3 length equals 15 residues. The CDR3: CASSLDPRAYNEQFF. Written as DNA, the CDR3 is TGTGCCAGCAGCTTAGATCCCAGGGCCTACAATGAGCAGTTCTTC.

This clone appeared a single time. The chain employs TRBV30 and TRBJ1-1, with D unresolved. This CDR3 region has 11 residues. The V end was cut by 8 bases, the J end by 1 base, with 8 bases between. In germline, CDR1 is GTSNPN, CDR2 SVGIG (reference sequence). CDR3 residues: CAGRRNTEAFF. The CDR3 coding sequence is TGTGCCGGCAGACGGAACACTGAAGCTTTCTTT.

This chain links TRBV7-3 with TRBJ2-3, with TRBD2 identical over 8 bases. Germline lookup yields CDR1 SGHTA and CDR2 FQGTGA. There are 17 residues in the CDR3. V gave up 4 bases and J gave up 4 bases; unmatched junction bases: 13. CDR3 nucleotide sequence: TGTGCCAGCAGCTGGGGACTAGGGTCGGGTCGGGCAGATACGCAGTATTTT. It translates to CASSWGLGSGRADTQYF. Complete variable domain (other parts from reference TRBV7-3 and TRBJ2-3): GAGVSQTPSNKVTEKGKYVELRCDPISGHTALYWYRQSLGQGPEFLIYFQGTGAADDSGLPNDRFFAVRPEGSVSTLKIQRTERGDSAVYLCASSWGLGSGRADTQYFGPGTRLTVL.

This clone was counted once. The rearrangement links TRBV10-3 to TRBJ2-7, with a weak D call TRBD1 (6 bases). Germline loops: CDR1 ENHRY, CDR2 SYGVKD. The CDR3 is 13 amino acids. Trimming stripped 10 bases from V and 6 bases from J, with 19 bases between. DNA of the CDR3: TGTGCCACCGCCAGGGGACCGGGCGCCGAGCAGTACTTC. Translating gives CATARGPGAEQYF.

This rearrangement joins TRBV6-6 to TRBJ1-5; tentatively, D is TRBD1 (6 bases). V was cut by 3 bases and J by 2 bases, with 8 bases left in between. The germline CDR1 and CDR2 sequences are MNHNY and SVGAGI (reference sequence). The CDR3 runs to 14 residues. The CDR3, as DNA: TGTGCCAGCAGTTATCCAGGGGGCAATCAGCCCCAGCATTTT. Protein sequence: CASSYPGGNQPQHF.

This chain joins TRBV29-1 and TRBJ2-5, with D maybe TRBD1 (5 bases). The CDR3 spans 14 residues. Germline V CDR1 and CDR2: SQVTM, ANQGSEA. Trimming pared 1 base from V and 6 bases from J, leaving 15 bases between. CDR3 region: CSVEGGRFMKTQYF. The CDR3 DNA reads as TGCAGCGTTGAAGGGGGCCGGTTTATGAAGACCCAGTACTTC.

The V and J genes are TRBV9 and TRBJ2-2; D is possibly TRBD1 (6 bases). The germline V gene has CDR1 SGDLS and CDR2 YYNGEE. V was shortened by 2 bases and J by 3 bases, with 8 bases between the two germline ends. CDR3 length: 14 residues. The CDR3 is CASSVKGDTGELFF. Here the CDR3 DNA reads TGTGCCAGCAGCGTCAAGGGGGACACCGGGGAGCTGTTTTTT.

This chain links TRBV5-5 with TRBJ2-7, with 8 nucleotides matching TRBD1. Germline CDR1 reads SGHKS; CDR2 reads YYEKEE (reference sequence). With V trimmed by 0 bases and J by 2 bases, 16 bases remained unmatched. The CDR3 contains 19 residues. CDR3 DNA: TGTGCCAGCAGCTTGGTAAACGGACAGGGTACAGCGACTACCTACGAGCAGTACTTC. Protein product: CASSLVNGQGTATTYEQYF.

The CDR3 DNA follows: TGCGCCAGCAGCCAAGTTGCTAGCGGGGGCACCGGGGAGCTGTTTTTT. It translates to CASSQVASGGTGELFF. The V gene is TRBV4-1, the J gene TRBJ2-2; 10 nucleotides align to TRBD2. This CDR3 spans 16 amino acids. Germline CDR1 and CDR2: MGHRA and YSYEKL. V trimming: 1 base; J trimming: 4 bases; junction bases outside the gene matches: 3.

The rearrangement uses TRBV5-1 and TRBJ2-5; the D gene could be TRBD1 or TRBD2 (5 bases each). This CDR3 comprises 17 residues. Trimming stripped 2 bases from V and 2 bases from J, with 19 bases between. The germline CDR1 and CDR2 sequences are SGHRS and YFSETQ. The CDR3 DNA sequence: TGCGCCAGCAGCTTCAATTCTATGTGGGGCGGGCAAGAGACCCAGTACTTC. It encodes CASSFNSMWGGQETQYF.

V gene TRBV30 combines with J gene TRBJ2-7; 12 bases map to TRBD1. V shed 5 bases, J shed 3 bases, and the junction held 14 bases outside the gene matches. CDR3 length equals 17 residues. Germline loops: CDR1 GTSNPN, CDR2 SVGIG (reference sequence). This chain's CDR3 is CAWDSGTGGRNYYEQYF. The CDR3 DNA reads as TGTGCCTGGGACTCCGGGACAGGGGGCCGAAATTACTACGAGCAGTACTTC. Full variable domain (missing parts from reference TRBV30 and TRBJ2-7): SQTIHQWPATLVQPVGSPLSLECTVEGTSNPNLYWYRQAAGRGLQLLFYSVGIGQISSEVPQNLSASRPQDRQFILSSKKLLLSDSGFYLCAWDSGTGGRNYYEQYFGPGTRLTVT.

The chain carries TRBV10-3 and TRBJ1-1; D perhaps matches TRBD1 (6 bases). CDR3 size: 14 residues. Germline CDR1 and CDR2: ENHRY and SYGVKD. The V end was cut by 3 bases, the J end by 8 bases, with 16 bases between. DNA for the CDR3: TGTGCCATCAGTGACCTCAATGACAGGTTGGAAGCTTTCTTT. Translation gives CAISDLNDRLEAFF.

This clone was seen only once. This chain joins TRBV9 and TRBJ2-2; 10 bases map to TRBD2. This CDR3 region has 18 residues. Germline-derived CDR1 and CDR2 are SGDLS and YYNGEE. V was clipped by 0 bases and J by 7 bases; unmatched bases: 12. CDR3 DNA: TGTGCCAGCAGCGTAGTCGAAATGCTAGCGGGAGATTTCGGGGAGCTGTTTTTT. This translates into CASSVVEMLAGDFGELFF.

The chain links TRBV7-9 to TRBJ2-7; no clear D. CDR3 length: 15 amino acids. Trimming shortened V by 2 bases and J by 0 bases, and 11 bases separated the two germline ends. Germline-derived CDR1 and CDR2 are SEHNR and FQNEAQ (reference sequence). The CDR3 DNA sequence: TGTGCCAGCAGCTTAACAGCCGGAAGCTCCTACGAGCAGTACTTC. Translated, it gives CASSLTAGSSYEQYF.

J is TRBJ1-1 and V is TRBV25-1; 9 nucleotides line up with TRBD1. The length of the CDR3 is 18 residues. CDR1 is MGHDK, CDR2 SYGVNS, per germline. Trimming cost V 5 bases and J 6 bases; bases outside gene matches: 19. CDR3 loop: CASSSSAGTGMLVSEAFF. CDR3 DNA sequence: TGTGCCAGCAGTTCCTCTGCCGGGACAGGGATGTTGGTGTCTGAAGCTTTCTTT.

J is TRBJ2-2 and V is TRBV10-3; D may be TRBD2 (6 bases). In germline, CDR1 is ENHRY, CDR2 SYGVKD. There are 14 residues in the CDR3. V was trimmed by 3 bases and J by 4 bases, leaving 9 bases between them. CDR3 residues: CAISEGGSTGELFF. The CDR3, as DNA: TGTGCCATCAGTGAAGGAGGGAGCACCGGGGAGCTGTTTTTT.

The V call is TRBV2, the J call TRBJ1-2, with 10 bases aligning to TRBD1. CDR1 SNHLY and CDR2 FYNNEI come from the germline V gene. Trimming removed 4 bases from V and 4 bases from J; junction bases left unmatched: 9. There are 16 residues in the CDR3. The CDR3 DNA sequence: TGTGCCAGCAGTGGCCGACAGGGGGCGTCTGTCTATGGCTACACCTTC. Its protein product is CASSGRQGASVYGYTF. Full variable domain (remainder filled in from reference TRBV2 and TRBJ1-2): EPEVTQTPSHQVTQMGQEVILRCVPISNHLYFYWYRQILGQKVEFLVSFYNNEISEKSEIFDDQFSVERPDGSNFTLKIRSTKLEDSAMYFCASSGRQGASVYGYTFGSGTRLTVV.